Below are 10 T cell receptor beta chains sequenced from a single sample in a study of beta chain features in type 1 diabetes. The investigators reverse transcribed all of the isolated RNA, so they sequenced expressed TCRB transcripts. Repertoires were generated with immunoSEQ multiplex PCR, while TCRdb's copy carries only in-frame clones and drops some. The repertoire consists of 120,000 to 150,000 clones, with 40% to 60% occurring once and the leading ten covering 0.35% to 0.45%. The sample taken for sequencing was Tregs from blood. Receptors originate from a man aged 18 to 30 in good health.

This clone showed up just a few times. The chain combines TRBV6-1 with TRBJ2-7; TRBD2 is a possible D gene (5 bases). Germline CDR1 reads MNHNS; CDR2 reads SASEGT. V dropped 6 bases and J dropped 1 base, with 10 bases sitting between them. This CDR3 has 13 residues. The CDR3 protein is CASRRVDSYEQYF. For the CDR3, the DNA is TGTGCCAGCAGGAGGGTAGATTCCTACGAGCAGTACTTC.

This chain connects TRBV7-3 to TRBJ2-7; TRBD1 is a possible D gene (6 bases). The CDR3 is made up of 14 amino acids. Trimming cost V 0 bases and J 3 bases, with 9 bases left between them. Germline V lookup: CDR1 SGHTA, CDR2 FQGTGA. The CDR3 is CASSLTGQGYEQYF. The CDR3 DNA sequence: TGTGCCAGCAGCTTAACGGGACAAGGCTACGAGCAGTACTTC. The entire variable domain, with the rest obtained from reference TRBV7-3 and TRBJ2-7, is as follows: GAGVSQTPSNKVTEKGKYVELRCDPISGHTALYWYRQSLGQGPEFLIYFQGTGAADDSGLPNDRFFAVRPEGSVSTLKIQRTERGDSAVYLCASSLTGQGYEQYFGPGTRLTVT.

In its sample, this clone was seen a few times. V and J are TRBV10-3 and TRBJ2-1; 8 bases match TRBD2. The CDR3 contains 14 residues. V lost 9 bases to trimming and J lost 0 bases; unmatched junction nucleotides: 4. CDR1 and CDR2 (germline): ENHRY, SYGVKD. CDR3 sequence: CAISTSGSYNEQFF. CDR3 bases: TGTGCCATTTCAACTAGCGGCTCCTACAATGAGCAGTTCTTC.

This clone was found a few times. CDR3 amino acids: CASSPFGLSYEQYF. CDR3 in DNA: TGTGCCAGCAGCCCATTCGGACTATCCTACGAGCAGTACTTC. This chain joins TRBV14 and TRBJ2-5, with a weak D call TRBD2 (6 bases). The last part of the DNA fits TRBJ2-7 better; the J call may be wrong. The germline V gene encodes CDR1 SGHDN and CDR2 FVKESK. There are 14 residues in the CDR3.

The chain recombines TRBV6-5 with TRBJ2-2; D is uncertain. Germline CDR1 and CDR2: MNHEY and SVGAGI. The CDR3 sequence is 14 residues long. V lost 5 bases to trimming and J lost 7 bases, with 14 bases between them. CDR3 in amino acids: CASSPFSRVGELFF. CDR3 nucleotide sequence: TGTGCCAGCAGTCCTTTTTCTCGTGTCGGGGAGCTGTTTTTT.

The chain has TRBV10-3 and TRBJ1-1, with D possibly TRBD1 on 6 matching bases. The V end was cut by 9 bases, the J end by 0 bases, with 14 bases between. The V gene's germline CDR1 is ENHRY and CDR2 SYGVKD. CDR3 length equals 14 residues. CDR3 bases: TGTGCCATGAGGACAGCCGGGATGAACACTGAAGCTTTCTTT. Translation: CAMRTAGMNTEAFF.

The rearrangement joins TRBV19 to TRBJ1-6; D is unresolved. Germline V gives CDR1 LNHDA, CDR2 SQIVND (reference sequence). The CDR3 is 14 amino acids. V lost 6 bases and J 8 bases, leaving 14 bases between the germline ends. The chain's CDR3 is CASRWGERDSPLHF. The CDR3 nucleotides are TGTGCCAGTAGATGGGGTGAGAGGGATTCACCCCTCCACTTT.

V gene TRBV5-1 combines with J gene TRBJ2-3, with 9 bases lining up with TRBD1. J gave up 2 bases and V 1 base, and 5 bases lay outside the gene matches. The CDR3 totals 16 residues. Germline lookup yields CDR1 SGHRS and CDR2 YFSETQ. The CDR3 bases are TGCGCCAGCAGCTTGTATGGGACAGGGTTCACAGATACGCAGTATTTT. As protein: CASSLYGTGFTDTQYF.

In this sample, this clone turned up a few times. The chain carries TRBV28 and TRBJ2-3, with D maybe TRBD2 (6 bases). This CDR3 is 13 amino acids long. V dropped 7 bases and J dropped 6 bases, with 14 bases sitting between them. CDR1 and CDR2 from the germline V gene are MDHEN and SYDVKM. The CDR3 spells CASNSGPGDTQYF. The CDR3 nucleotides read TGTGCCAGCAATAGCGGTCCTGGGGATACGCAGTATTTT. Combining the CDR3 with reference TRBV28 and TRBJ2-3 gives the whole variable domain DVKVTQSSRYLVKRTGEKVFLECVQDMDHENMFWYRQDPGLGLRLIYFSYDVKMKEKGDIPEGYSVSREKKERFSLILESASTNQTSMYLCASNSGPGDTQYFGPGTRLTVL.

The V and J genes are TRBV9 and TRBJ2-3; D may be TRBD1 (5 bases). Trimming removed 8 bases at V and 1 base at J, with 14 bases between. Germline values: CDR1 SGDLS, CDR2 YYNGEE. The CDR3 covers 14 residues. CDR3 DNA: TGTGCCAGTAGACAGCTATGGGGCACAGATACGCAGTATTTT. Translation: CASRQLWGTDTQYF.